The next 17 T cell receptor beta chains were all read from a single sample in a study of CD8 T cells in ankylosing spondylitis. TCRdb passed the 5' RACE reads through MiXCR, listing each CDR3 protein once. The sample includes 150,000 to 200,000 distinct CDR3 sequences, roughly 34% seen only once; the top ten take 4.5% to 6%. Source material: synovial fluid, either unsorted or a sorted T cell fraction (not recorded which). These receptors all stem from a male donor with ankylosing spondylitis.

This clonotype was detected a few times. The V call is TRBV27, the J call TRBJ1-2; D call uncertain. This CDR3 has 15 amino acids. Germline CDR1 reads MNHEY; CDR2 reads SMNVEV (reference sequence). Trimming removed 3 bases at V and 5 bases at J, with 16 bases between. CDR3 sequence (DNA): TGTGCCAGCAGTTTTGACAACCGCGGCTTTTATGGCTACACCTTC. Translation gives CASSFDNRGFYGYTF.

Only a few counts were recorded for this clonotype. CDR3 amino acids: CASSDGENTEAFF. The CDR3 DNA follows: TGTGCCAGCAGCGACGGAGAGAACACTGAAGCTTTCTTT. The chain recombines TRBV12-3 or TRBV12-4 with TRBJ1-1; the D is unclear. The CDR3 length is 13 residues. Deletions cut 6 bases from V and 1 base from J, with 9 bases between.

V is TRBV12-3 or TRBV12-4 and J is TRBJ1-5; TRBD1 agrees at 9 bases. This CDR3 is built from 15 residues. Trimming removed 8 bases from V and 4 bases from J; junction bases left unmatched: 9. The CDR3 region has the DNA TGTGCCAGCGGACCGCGCGGGACAGGGAATCAGCCCCAGCATTTT. As protein: CASGPRGTGNQPQHF.

This clonotype was seen at least ten times. V gene TRBV20-1 combines with J gene TRBJ2-3; D is unresolved. The CDR3 contains 14 residues. Trimming left V 1 base short and J 3 bases short, with 11 bases between. Germline V gene data show CDR1 as DFQATT and CDR2 as SNEGSKA (reference sequence). The CDR3 loop reads CSARGDLLTDTQYF. The DNA of the CDR3 is TGCAGTGCTAGAGGAGACCTATTAACAGATACGCAGTATTTT.

The chain has TRBV27 and TRBJ1-2; D is possibly TRBD1 (6 bases). There are 17 residues in the CDR3. Per the germline V gene, CDR1 is MNHEY and CDR2 is SMNVEV (reference sequence). V was cut by 7 bases and J by 4 bases, with 25 bases left in between. The CDR3 DNA reads TGTGCCAGCAAGGATATCGGGGACAAATCTGGTGTCTATGGCTACACCTTC. Protein: CASKDIGDKSGVYGYTF.

The chain joins TRBV7-3 to TRBJ2-7, with D unresolved. V gave up 2 bases and J gave up 2 bases, with 7 bases separating them. The CDR3 consists of 13 residues. CDR1 is SGHTA, CDR2 FQGTGA, per germline. Here the CDR3 DNA reads TGTGCCAGCAGCTTAGGGGTCGCCTACGAGCAGTACTTC. Translating gives CASSLGVAYEQYF.

The chain employs TRBV12-3 or TRBV12-4 and TRBJ2-3, with 7 bases matching TRBD2. The CDR3 totals 11 residues. With V trimmed by 2 bases and J by 11 bases, 1 base remained unmatched. This chain's CDR3 is CASSLSGVQYF. CDR3 coding DNA: TGTGCCAGCAGTTTAAGCGGGGTGCAGTATTTT.

This rearrangement joins TRBV20-1 to TRBJ2-3; TRBD2 aligns across 9 bases. The V gene end was trimmed by 1 base and the J gene end by 2 bases; junction bases not matched to a gene: 4. CDR1 and CDR2 from the germline V gene are DFQATT and SNEGSKA (reference sequence). The length of the CDR3 is 15 residues. In DNA form, the CDR3 reads TGCAGTGCTAGAGGGGCGGGGGGGAACACAGATACGCAGTATTTT. This gives the protein CSARGAGGNTDTQYF.

This chain connects TRBV27 to TRBJ2-4; 7 nucleotides align to TRBD2. The CDR3 totals 17 residues. Germline-derived CDR1 and CDR2 are MNHEY and SMNVEV (reference sequence). Trimming removed 5 bases from V and 0 bases from J; junction bases left unmatched: 10. In DNA, the CDR3 is TGTGCCAGCAGTCCCCGGGACTACATGCTAGCCAAAAACATTCAGTACTTC. It codes for CASSPRDYMLAKNIQYF.

This clonotype showed up just a few times. V gene TRBV20-1 combines with J gene TRBJ1-2; 8 positions match TRBD1. Germline trimming cut 3 bases from V and 2 bases from J; bases unmatched to any gene: 11. The CDR3 extends over 16 amino acids. Germline loops: CDR1 DFQATT, CDR2 SNEGSKA (reference sequence). CDR3 sequence reads: CSASRGTGLWNYGYTF. The DNA for the CDR3 is TGCAGTGCTAGCCGTGGGACAGGCCTTTGGAACTATGGCTACACCTTC.

Only a few counts were recorded for this clonotype. This chain uses TRBV12-3 or TRBV12-4 with TRBJ2-4; D may correspond to TRBD1 or TRBD2 (6 bases each). The V end was cut by 7 bases, the J end by 1 base, with 14 bases between. This CDR3 is built from 15 residues. The CDR3 loop is CASTLGGPAKNIQYF. For the CDR3, the DNA is TGTGCCAGCACCTTGGGGGGCCCTGCCAAAAACATTCAGTACTTC.

This clonotype was picked up a small number of times. The chain is built from TRBV27 and TRBJ2-2; TRBD2 matches at 12 bases. Trimming at V came to 8 bases and at J to 4 bases, leaving 17 bases not matched to a gene. Germline lookup yields CDR1 MNHEY and CDR2 SMNVEV (reference sequence). The CDR3 sequence is 19 residues long. CDR3 loop: CASASLGLAGGRGTGELFF. The CDR3 nucleotides are TGTGCCAGCGCTTCCTTGGGCCTAGCGGGGGGGCGAGGCACCGGGGAGCTGTTTTTT.

This chain joins TRBV28 and TRBJ1-2; 9 positions agree with TRBD1. CDR3 length: 14 residues. From germline, CDR1 is MDHEN and CDR2 SYDVKM. Trimming at V came to 7 bases and at J to 3 bases, leaving 6 bases not matched to a gene. CDR3 amino acids: CASKVTGGDYGYTF. In DNA form, the CDR3 reads TGTGCCAGCAAAGTTACAGGGGGCGACTATGGCTACACCTTC.

The table lists this clonotype with a few counts. This chain uses TRBV7-9 with TRBJ1-4; 7 positions agree with TRBD1. V dropped 5 bases and J dropped 0; count of bases not matched to a gene: 3. From germline, CDR1 is SEHNR and CDR2 FQNEAQ (reference sequence). This CDR3 region has 15 residues. The CDR3 coding sequence is TGTGCCAGCAGCCAAGGACAGGCAACTAATGAAAAACTGTTTTTT. Its protein is CASSQGQATNEKLFF.

A few counts support this clonotype. The V gene is TRBV2, the J gene TRBJ1-1, with TRBD1 as a possible D gene (6 bases). V was trimmed by 4 bases and J by 3 bases, leaving 9 bases between them. The CDR3 totals 13 residues. Per the germline V gene, CDR1 is SNHLY and CDR2 is FYNNEI. CDR3 residues: CASSGGQYTEAFF. As DNA, the CDR3 is TGTGCCAGCAGTGGGGGACAATACACTGAAGCTTTCTTT.

Ten or more counts support this clonotype. The chain carries TRBV5-6 and TRBJ2-7, with D unclear. In germline, CDR1 is SGHDT, CDR2 YYEEEE. This CDR3 region has 11 residues. Trimming removed 4 bases from V and 3 bases from J, with 5 bases in between. CDR3 amino acids: CASSGSYEQYF. The CDR3 DNA sequence: TGTGCCAGCAGCGGAAGCTACGAGCAGTACTTC.

The chain uses TRBV12-3 or TRBV12-4 and TRBJ1-1; D uncertain. The V end lost 8 bases, the J end lost 5 bases, and 27 bases lay between the germline ends. The CDR3 spans 17 residues. The chain's CDR3 is CASSPGSGVRRVTEAFF. CDR3 DNA: TGTGCCAGCTCCCCGGGGAGTGGGGTGAGGCGGGTTACTGAAGCTTTCTTT.